This T cell receptor (beta chain) was sequenced during a study of regulatory T cells in long-lasting Graves disease. Time point of the sample: newly diagnosed GD, antithyroid drugs for less than 3 months. The TCR library was made from RNA that had been extracted from PBMCs in TRIzol. Investigators prepared the TCR beta libraries by applying iRepertoire HTBI primers and Arm-PCR of CDR3 regions. TCRdb re-called the multiplex PCR reads through MiXCR, storing one row per CDR3 protein. The table lists about 470,000 distinct CDR3 sequences, around 16% of them singletons. This CDR3 contains 15 residues. With 4 bases clipped from V and 7 bases from J, the junction kept 11 bases outside the gene matches. Germline CDR1 reads SGHRS; CDR2 reads YFSETQ. Findings of the study overall: There was favoring of TRBV28, TRBJ1-2 and TRBJ2-5 in persistent disease. Persistent Graves' patients showed a TCR diversity that was lower than that of newly diagnosed ones.

This clonotype was counted many times. The antigen is not known. In addition, the sample was reused for a study of T cells in Graves' hyperthyroidism and ophthalmopathy.

This specimen consisted of peripheral blood mononuclear cells (PBMCs), obtained at new diagnosis, from a patient treated with antithyroid drugs. The TCR originated in a man aged 40-50 years with Graves disease. The gene calls are TRBV5-1 and TRBJ2-1, with TRBD2 matching 7 bases. CDR3 region: CASSPSSGSGNEQFF. DNA of the CDR3: TGCGCCAGCAGCCCCTCTAGCGGTTCAGGGAATGAGCAGTTCTTC.